This T cell receptor beta chain was recovered during a study of cytomegalovirus exposure and HLA in healthy donors (dated by TCRdb to the late 2010s). Broadly, across the study: An earlier analysis of fewer than 750 of the donors reported over 250 Gb of sequence data and 100 million to 120 million unique TCR beta sequences obtained from about 170 million T cells. An early release covering around 630 HLA-typed donors comprised roughly 300 gigabases of sequencing data and some 79 million unique TCR sequences. Of the 350 to 450 genotyped donors, approximately 82% fell in the genetic ancestry cluster associated with self-reported Caucasian donors. The study was designed to test whether signatures of past pathogen exposure could be identified by cataloging public T cell receptors. The study profiled the T cell repertoires of under 700 subjects by immunosequencing and related them to cytomegalovirus serostatus. In addition to the first cohort of 666 subjects, a separate validation cohort of under 150 different subjects was used. High-throughput TCR immunosequencing, statistical association of individual TCRs with disease status, and machine learning were combined to predict cytomegalovirus infection status. A later analysis re-examined previously published TCR beta repertoires from about 670 donors and added high-resolution HLA genotyping to investigate patterns of TCR occurrence. Rather than drawing on any new phenotypic data, the later analysis identified candidate immune exposures from TCR beta sequences and the way those sequences occurred across donors. In an earlier analysis of a few hundred of the donors, high-throughput TCR beta sequencing was used to judge whether each TCR beta V gene segment behaved as functional or pseudogenic. Donor age, sex, ethnicity and CMV serostatus were compiled together with the repertoire data. In a later genetic analysis, genome-wide SNP genotypes for about three fifths of the roughly 670 donors were used, and that subset was treated as a discovery cohort. Every discovery cohort repertoire had been produced on one sequencing platform. HLA typing covered class I and class II loci at four-digit resolution. The number of typed donors differed by locus: roughly 620-640 for A, B, C, DRB1 and DQB1; 500 to 550 for DQA1; 606 for DPA1; and about 450 for DPB1. Several DR-DQ haplotypes were treated as single units for association and clustering because of strong linkage in the cohort. On average, approximately 250,000 unique TCR beta nucleotide sequences were sequenced per donor among more than 350 genotyped donors of the cohort, with roughly 18% of those sequences being non-productive. On the study overall, not on this receptor specifically: In a later genetic analysis, fewer N-insertions in productive TCRs were reported among donors in an Asian-associated ancestry cluster than the approximately 630-donor mean. Correlated functional status among segregating V segments might reflect linkage disequilibrium, but an unknown experimental factor could not be ruled out. The authors suggested that the approach could potentially be extended to other disease states and immunological phenotypes. Some IMGT-functional V segments, including TRBV6-2 and TRBV6-3, could not be distinguished by the 87-base-pair reads and were therefore excluded. An earlier analysis of around 500 of the donors showed that most TCR beta V segments appeared in productive rearrangements either about 87% or about 30% of the time, which broadly matched IMGT annotations. In a later analysis, the rate of TCR association differed among HLA loci, with DRB1 alleles having the most associated TCRs and HLA-C alleles having the fewest. Because counts were too low, approximately 18 rarely observed V segments, including chromosome 9 orphons, were excluded from the earlier analysis of roughly 580 of the donors. A cluster of highly shared sequence variants was judged likely to represent a technical artifact of the sequencing pipeline. Across donors, most TCR sequences were observed very rarely, whereas some public TCRs were present in many individuals. Three of the identified cytomegalovirus-associated TCR beta chains were confirmed in vitro to be specific for cytomegalovirus antigens. A further reported finding was that TCR beta sequences accurately predicted the HLA-A and HLA-B alleles for most subjects in the first cohort. In both the original and validation cohorts, the classifier was reported to diagnose cytomegalovirus status with high specificity and sensitivity. Only TCR beta chains were sequenced in this cohort, and the absence of alpha or paired-chain data limited detectable features. Because some donors lacked HLA typing at each locus, the association tests relied only on the typed subset. Several of the top co-occurrence clusters appeared to be linked to parvovirus B19, influenza, CMV and Epstein-Barr virus, according to a later analysis. For the cohort, immune exposure information was limited to CMV serostatus. The presence/absence analyses assumed that sequencing depth was roughly uniform across donors, and that assumption may not be true. A total of 150 to 200 TCR beta chains were listed by the study as associated with cytomegalovirus. In a later genetic analysis, a missense DCLRE1C variant was associated with V-gene and J-gene trimming of TCR beta chains, and the association was replicated in an independent cohort. A later analysis found that most CMV-associated TCR beta chains appeared HLA-restricted, with HLA associations seemingly driven largely by CMV exposure. In a later analysis, HLA-associated TCR beta chains showed more clonal expansion and lower generation probabilities than non-associated chains that were equally common. Specific HLA alleles were associated with over 15,000 TCR beta sequences at a false discovery rate of 0.05 in a later analysis. Strong co-occurrence of HLA alleles, especially DR and DQ, made assigning TCR associations to individual alleles difficult.

From the germline V gene, CDR1 is LGHNA and CDR2 is YSLEER. The CDR3 spans 17 residues, from the cysteine through the phenylalanine. CDR3 DNA only is kept here, 51 bases in frame from base 1. Relative to germline, V is missing 0 bases and J is missing 8 bases, with 11 bases of the junction outside any gene match. A note on this clone: The specificity of this receptor is unknown. Base qualities are not recorded, but no much larger clone differs from it by a single base.

In total, 666 healthy bone marrow donors made up the cohort. Cohort members were all nominally healthy when sampled, although unrecorded immune exposures were likely present. The donor was CMV seronegative and belonged to the group of more than 300 seronegative cohort members. A peripheral blood sample was collected from each donor, and TCR beta sequencing was performed on peripheral blood mononuclear cells. The Qiagen DNeasy Blood Extraction Kit was used to extract genomic DNA from the blood cell samples. Library construction relied on the immunoSEQ multiplex PCR assay. For the multiplex PCR, a mixture combining 60 forward primers for TCR Vbeta segments and 13 reverse primers for TCR Jbeta segments was used. The CDR3 region of rearranged TCR beta genes was amplified from genomic DNA with a multiplex PCR assay. Amplified TCR beta libraries were sequenced as 87-base-pair reads on the Illumina HiSeq System. The original methods were these. A later analysis tallied 75 million to 95 million unique TCR beta chains across the 550 to 850 repertoires, and around 9.9 million of those chains were shared by two or more donors. To remove PCR and sequencing errors, raw reads were error-corrected and collapsed into unique sequences using a nearest-neighbor algorithm that merged closely related sequences. V, D and J gene segments were assigned by aligning CDR3 sequences to IMGT reference sequences. For a sequence to be retained, a match of at least six nucleotides was required to both a V gene segment and a J gene segment. A rearrangement was called productive if the CDR3 had no stop codons and remained in frame with V and J, and every other rearrangement was called non-productive. CDR3 was defined by IMGT convention, running from the second conserved V-encoded cysteine to the conserved J-encoded phenylalanine. The earlier analysis of about 610 of the donors excluded any sequence lacking an unambiguous match to a single V gene segment. In an earlier analysis of a few hundred of the donors, V segments were called functional above 56.7% productive rearrangements and were called segregating when the between-donor standard deviation exceeded 5%. A statistical classification framework was built for diagnosing cytomegalovirus status from the catalog of TCR beta chain sequences. A later analysis assigned V and J genes by comparing TCR nucleotide sequences with IMGT/GENE-DB human TR gene sequences. In a later analysis, CDR3 sequences and most-parsimonious VDJ recombination scenarios were assigned using the TCRdist pipeline. In a later analysis, each TCR beta chain was defined by its CDR3 amino acid sequence together with its V-gene family, and reads without a unique V-gene family were excluded. In a later analysis, fewer than 650 highly shared, low-generation-probability nucleotide sequences were removed to address suspected cross-contamination and a sequencing artifact. In a later analysis, a clonal expansion index was calculated for each public chain from normalized within-repertoire ranks of inferred template counts. A later analysis computed generation probabilities with a VDJ recombination model fitted to out-of-frame rearrangements, and checked the results against IGoR. Hypergeometric tests were used in a later analysis to score TCR-TCR, TCR-HLA and TCR-CMV co-occurrence, with a repertoire-size bias correction applied to the TCR pairs. In a later analysis, false discovery rates were estimated by permuting HLA or CMV assignments 20 times. In a later analysis, co-occurring TCRs were grouped using DBSCAN, with TCRdist sequence similarity added in when clustering inside HLA-allele-positive subsets. Repertoires with fewer than 30,000 or more than 120,000 public chains, plus five repertoires with anomalous nucleotide sharing, were excluded from co-occurrence clustering. The clones in this table, taken by TCRdb from immuneACCESS, are in-frame only. Not every clone is retained; where verified, under half of the shortfall comes from an unresolved V gene, and the cause of the rest is unknown. V and J calls and clone size are given by that table; D and trimming were obtained from the DNA. Here the sample has some 130,000 clones; about 70% occur a single time. Over 2.5% of the sample is held by the ten biggest clonotypes.

The TCR comes from a man aged 35 to 55 in good health and CMV-seronegative. The V gene is TRBV4-3 and the J gene is TRBJ1-4, and 8 junctional nucleotides match TRBD1. Source material: PBMCs. The CDR3 protein: CASSQDEAGGLTEKLFF. The nucleotide sequence reads as follows: TGCGCCAGCAGCCAAGATGAGGCAGGGGGCCTTACCGAAAAACTGTTTTTT.